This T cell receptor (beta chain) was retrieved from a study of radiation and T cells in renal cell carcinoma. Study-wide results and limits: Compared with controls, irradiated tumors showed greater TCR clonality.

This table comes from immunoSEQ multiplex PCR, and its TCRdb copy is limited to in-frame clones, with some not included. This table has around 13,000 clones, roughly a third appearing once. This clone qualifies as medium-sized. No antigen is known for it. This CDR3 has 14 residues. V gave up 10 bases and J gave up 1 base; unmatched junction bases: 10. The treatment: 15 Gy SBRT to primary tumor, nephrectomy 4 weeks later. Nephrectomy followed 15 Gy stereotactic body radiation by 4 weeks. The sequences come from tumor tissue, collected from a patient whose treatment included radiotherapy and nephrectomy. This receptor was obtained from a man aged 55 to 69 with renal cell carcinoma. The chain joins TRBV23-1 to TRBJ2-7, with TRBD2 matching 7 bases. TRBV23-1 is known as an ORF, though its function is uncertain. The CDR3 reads CATPLAEYSYEQYV. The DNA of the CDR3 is TGCGCCACCCCGCTAGCGGAATATTCCTACGAGCAGTACGTC.